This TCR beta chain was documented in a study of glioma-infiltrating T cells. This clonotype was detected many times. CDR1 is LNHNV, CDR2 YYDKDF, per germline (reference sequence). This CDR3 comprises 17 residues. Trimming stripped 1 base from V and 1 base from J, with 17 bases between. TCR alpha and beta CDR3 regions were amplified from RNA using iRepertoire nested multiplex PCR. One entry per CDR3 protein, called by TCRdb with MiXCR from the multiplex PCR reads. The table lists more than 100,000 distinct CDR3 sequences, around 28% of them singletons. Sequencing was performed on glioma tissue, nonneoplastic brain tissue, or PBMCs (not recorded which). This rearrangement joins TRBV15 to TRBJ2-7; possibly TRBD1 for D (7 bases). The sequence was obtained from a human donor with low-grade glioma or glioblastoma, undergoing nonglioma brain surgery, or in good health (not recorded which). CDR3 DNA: TGTGCCACCAGCAGAGGTGGAGGGGGCTTAAGTTCCTACGAGCAGTACTTC. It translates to CATSRGGGGLSSYEQYF. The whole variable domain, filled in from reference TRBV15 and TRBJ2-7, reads DAMVIQNPRYQVTQFGKPVTLSCSQTLNHNVMYWYQQKSSQAPKLLFHYYDKDFNNEADTPDNFQSRRPNTSFCFLDIRSPGLGDTAMYLCATSRGGGGLSSYEQYFGPGTRLTVT.